Below are 11 T cell receptor beta chains sequenced from a single sample in a study of OX40 agonist ivuxolimab in advanced cancers. TCRdb keeps only in-frame clones here, not all; method: immunoSEQ multiplex PCR. The sample lists roughly 92,000 clones, around 85% occurring once. The material was CD4+ or CD8+ T cells sorted from blood, obtained in a trial of the OX40 agonist ivuxolimab. The receptor set was obtained from an adult with an advanced solid tumor such as melanoma, head and neck, liver or kidney cancer.

The chain links TRBV4-2 to TRBJ1-5; D is ambiguous. The CDR3 length is 14 residues. CDR1 is LGHNA, CDR2 YNFKEQ, per germline. Trimming pared 0 bases from V and 3 bases from J, leaving 6 bases between. The CDR3 DNA reads TGTGCCAGCAGCCAAGAACGACACAATCAGCCCCAGCATTTT. Translation gives CASSQERHNQPQHF.

The genes are TRBV29-1 and TRBJ2-5, with 8 bases identical to TRBD1. The length of the CDR3 is 14 residues. V lost 4 bases and J lost 5; bases outside the gene matches: 9. In germline, CDR1 is SQVTM, CDR2 ANQGSEA. The CDR3 sequence: CSVGSGTGGETQYF. In nucleotides, the CDR3 is TGCAGCGTTGGTTCCGGGACAGGAGGGGAGACCCAGTACTTC.

In regard to this clone: Germline and junction disagree at one end, which may indicate a read error. The rearrangement uses TRBV27 and TRBJ2-2; TRBD1 agrees at 7 bases. Germline V gene data show CDR1 as MNHEY and CDR2 as SMNVEV (reference sequence). The CDR3 totals 19 residues. The CDR3 DNA is TGTGCCAGCGTACCGGGACCGGGACAGCCGACTCACGAACACCGGGGAGCTGTTTTT. Its translation is CASVPGPGQPTHEHRGAVF.

This clone appeared a few times. The J gene is TRBJ1-6, the V gene TRBV30; D remains unclear. The CDR3 covers 13 residues. Germline values: CDR1 GTSNPN, CDR2 SVGIG (reference sequence). Trimming shortened V by 4 bases and J by 8 bases, and 12 bases separated the two germline ends. This chain's CDR3 is CAWTRDPYSPLHF. The CDR3 DNA reads as TGTGCCTGGACTAGAGACCCCTATTCACCCCTCCACTTT.

In DNA, the CDR3 is TGTGCCAGCAGTTTAGGGGGGGCGAACACTGAAGCTTTCTTT. Protein sequence: CASSLGGANTEAFF. The rearrangement uses TRBV28 and TRBJ1-1; maybe TRBD1 (6 bases). Germline lookup yields CDR1 MDHEN and CDR2 SYDVKM. The V and J ends lost 2 bases and 1 base respectively, with 8 bases between them. The CDR3 covers 14 residues.

This rearrangement joins TRBV29-1 to TRBJ2-7; tentative D call: TRBD1 (6 bases). Germline CDR1 SQVTM, CDR2 ANQGSEA. Trimming cost V 4 bases and J 0 bases, with 19 bases left between them. The CDR3 runs to 16 residues. CDR3 nucleotide sequence: TGCAGCGTTGCGAACCCCCGGGACACGAGCTCCTACGAGCAGTACTTC. This gives the protein CSVANPRDTSSYEQYF.

The chain employs TRBV18 and TRBJ2-3, with 12 nucleotides matching TRBD2. Germline CDR1 and CDR2: KGHSH and LQKENI. J was trimmed by 1 base and V by 1 base; bases with no gene match: 9. This CDR3 is built from 19 residues. CDR3 coding DNA: TGTGCCAGCTCACCACGACTAGCGGGAGTTGGGTCTGGCACAGATACGCAGTATTTT. Translation: CASSPRLAGVGSGTDTQYF.

This chain uses TRBV7-8 with TRBJ1-5; D uncertain. The CDR3 covers 16 residues. Looked up from germline, CDR1 is SGHVS and CDR2 is FQNEAQ. Trimming removed 2 bases at V and 0 bases at J, with 11 bases between. The CDR3 is CASSLIEGYSNQPQHF. Written as DNA, the CDR3 is TGTGCCAGCAGCTTAATCGAGGGTTATAGCAATCAGCCCCAGCATTTT.

The genes are TRBV5-5 and TRBJ1-1, with D maybe TRBD1 (6 bases). Germline V CDR1 and CDR2: SGHKS, YYEKEE (reference sequence). V lost 4 bases and J 1 base, leaving 14 bases between the germline ends. This CDR3 has 15 residues. CDR3 in DNA: TGTGCCAGCAGCCACCTGACAGGCGGGAACACTGAAGCTTTCTTT. This sequence encodes CASSHLTGGNTEAFF.

This clone was recorded once. J is TRBJ2-3 and V is TRBV18; 14 bases match TRBD2. V dropped 2 bases and J dropped 6; count of bases not matched to a gene: 7. Germline V lookup: CDR1 KGHSH, CDR2 LQKENI. This CDR3 is built from 17 residues. DNA for the CDR3: TGTGCCAGCTCACCAAGCGGGACTAGCGGGAGTCGGGATACGCAGTATTTT. This sequence encodes CASSPSGTSGSRDTQYF.

The chain joins TRBV6-5 to TRBJ1-2; a possible D gene is TRBD1 (5 bases). The CDR3 contains 14 residues. The germline gives CDR1 MNHEY, CDR2 SVGAGI. Trimming removed 5 bases at V and 1 base at J, with 11 bases between. The CDR3 coding sequence is TGTGCCAGCAGTCCCGGGGCCCTTAACTATGGCTACACCTTC. Residues: CASSPGALNYGYTF.